These 19 T cell receptor beta chains share one sample of origin, sequenced in a study of control samples from healthy donors and cancer patients. Using immunoSEQ multiplex PCR, the repertoire was profiled, and TCRdb retains in-frame clones only, with some absent. The data contain under 65,000 clones, roughly nine tenths of them singletons. Specimen: PBMCs. These receptors all come from a woman in her 50s with colorectal cancer.

This rearrangement joins TRBV2 to TRBJ2-2; 12 nucleotides agree with TRBD2. Per germline, CDR1 SNHLY and CDR2 FYNNEI. After removal of 6 bases from V and 0 bases from J, the junction contained 5 bases not matched to a gene. The CDR3 has 17 residues. The CDR3 DNA reads TGTGCCAGCAGGCCCCTAGCGGGAGGGCCGAACACCGGGGAGCTGTTTTTT. Protein product: CASRPLAGGPNTGELFF.

This chain uses TRBV7-9 with TRBJ1-3, with a possible D match to TRBD1 (5 bases). This CDR3 contains 15 residues. In germline, CDR1 is SEHNR, CDR2 FQNEAQ (reference sequence). The V end was cut by 3 bases, the J end by 4 bases, with 13 bases between. The DNA for the CDR3 is TGTGCCAGCAGCTTCGGGACTGGTTGGGGAAACACCATATATTTT. Protein: CASSFGTGWGNTIYF.

The chain carries TRBV9 and TRBJ2-6, with 7 bases identical to TRBD1. Germline CDR1 SGDLS, CDR2 YYNGEE. V lost 3 bases and J lost 4; bases outside the gene matches: 10. The CDR3 is made up of 17 amino acids. The CDR3 nucleotides are TGTGCCAGCAGCGAGACAGGGATACTCTTCGGGGCCAACGTCCTGACTTTC. This sequence encodes CASSETGILFGANVLTF.

The genes are TRBV5-8 and TRBJ1-2; the match to TRBD1 covers 8 bases. The J segment lost 8 bases and the V segment lost 3 bases, leaving 6 bases of the junction unmatched. Germline V CDR1 and CDR2: SGHTS, YDEGEE. The length of the CDR3 is 13 residues. CDR3 in amino acids: CASSYGQGRGYTF. As DNA, the CDR3 is TGTGCCAGCAGCTACGGACAGGGTAGGGGCTACACCTTC.

The chain employs TRBV6-6 and TRBJ1-2, with 8 bases matching TRBD1. The CDR3 contains 16 residues. The V gene's germline CDR1 is MNHNY and CDR2 SVGAGI (reference sequence). Trimming removed 5 bases from V and 0 bases from J; junction bases left unmatched: 8. In nucleotides, the CDR3 is TGTGCCAGCAGTGCCTCCGGGGACAGGCCTAACTATGGCTACACCTTC. Its protein product is CASSASGDRPNYGYTF.

This chain joins TRBV6-4 and TRBJ2-3; 12 bases align to TRBD1. The J segment lost 6 bases and the V segment lost 2 bases, leaving 9 bases of the junction unmatched. CDR3 length equals 17 residues. CDR1 is MRHNA and CDR2 is SNTAGT in the germline V gene. The CDR3 DNA is TGTGCCAGCAGTGACGCCCCCGGGACAGGGGGCGCGGATACGCAGTATTTT. Protein product: CASSDAPGTGGADTQYF.

V usage is TRBV15 and J usage is TRBJ2-3, with 10 bases lining up with TRBD2. J gave up 5 bases and V 1 base, and 12 bases lay outside the gene matches. Germline V gene sequence: CDR1 LNHNV, CDR2 YYDKDF (reference sequence). The CDR3 extends over 18 amino acids. The CDR3 is CATSRGQFGASGGDTQYF. For the CDR3, the DNA is TGTGCCACCAGCAGAGGCCAATTTGGGGCTAGCGGGGGAGATACGCAGTATTTT.

This chain joins TRBV30 and TRBJ1-1, with D perhaps matching TRBD1 (5 bases). The CDR3 is 13 residues long. Deletions cut 2 bases from V and 5 bases from J, with 12 bases between. Germline assignment: CDR1 GTSNPN and CDR2 SVGIG (reference sequence). In DNA, the CDR3 is TGTGCCTGGAGTTTCTGGGGGGGAACTGAAGCTTTCTTT. Protein: CAWSFWGGTEAFF.

The chain is built from TRBV30 and TRBJ1-3, with D unclear. Germline CDR1 and CDR2: GTSNPN and SVGIG (reference sequence). V was pared by 2 bases and J by 0 bases, with 5 bases between. This CDR3 region has 13 residues. CDR3 in DNA: TGTGCCTGGAGTAGAGTCTCTGGAAACACCATATATTTT. Translating it yields CAWSRVSGNTIYF.

This sequence joins TRBV28 and TRBJ1-4; D not resolved. V shed 7 bases and J shed 4 bases, with 4 bases lying between them. The CDR3 spans 11 residues. Germline V gene lookup returns CDR1 MDHEN and CDR2 SYDVKM. The CDR3 protein is CASKINEKLFF. CDR3 nucleotide sequence: TGTGCCAGCAAGATTAATGAAAAACTGTTTTTT.

CDR3 protein: CASSLGSGNYEQFF. Written as DNA, the CDR3 is TGTGCCAGCAGTTTGGGGAGCGGAAACTATGAGCAGTTCTTC. The chain carries TRBV6-5 and TRBJ2-1, with D possibly being TRBD2 (5 bases). Deletions cut 4 bases from V and 8 bases from J, with 15 bases between. The CDR3 sequence is 14 residues long. CDR1 is MNHEY, CDR2 SVGAGI, per germline.

This rearrangement joins TRBV19 to TRBJ1-2; 7 bases fit TRBD1. The germline gives CDR1 LNHDA, CDR2 SQIVND (reference sequence). V shed 6 bases and J 8 bases; nucleotides not matched to a gene: 3. CDR3 size: 11 residues. CDR3 nucleotide sequence: TGTGCCAGTAGGCGGACAGGCGGCTACACCTTC. It yields the protein CASRRTGGYTF.

This chain uses TRBV28 with TRBJ1-2, with D perhaps matching TRBD1 (5 bases). Germline CDR1 reads MDHEN; CDR2 reads SYDVKM. The CDR3 covers 15 residues. V dropped 5 bases and J dropped 7 bases, with 20 bases sitting between them. The CDR3 loop reads CASSRQIGVLVGYTF. The CDR3 nucleotides read TGTGCCAGCAGTCGTCAGATAGGGGTTTTGGTTGGCTACACCTTC.

The V call is TRBV6-6, the J call TRBJ2-7; possible D gene TRBD1, 7 bases. The V end was cut by 5 bases, the J end by 1 base, with 12 bases between. This CDR3 is 14 amino acids long. In germline, CDR1 is MNHNY, CDR2 SVGAGI (reference sequence). The CDR3 protein is CASSRQGGSYEQYF. The CDR3 DNA is TGTGCCAGCAGTCGCCAGGGGGGTTCCTACGAGCAGTACTTC.

This chain links TRBV5-5 with TRBJ1-2; a possible D gene is TRBD1 (6 bases). The CDR3 extends over 16 amino acids. V was clipped by 4 bases and J by 0 bases, with 16 bases between them. CDR1 is SGHKS, CDR2 YYEKEE, per germline (reference sequence). CDR3 nucleotides: TGTGCCAGCAGCCAACAGGGCCCTCGGACTAACTATGGCTACACCTTC. Its translation is CASSQQGPRTNYGYTF.

This chain links TRBV6-2 or TRBV6-3 with TRBJ2-5; D may be TRBD2 (6 bases). The germline V gene has CDR1 MNHEY and CDR2 SVGEGT. This CDR3 comprises 18 residues. V was cut by 6 bases and J by 2 bases, with 25 bases left in between. In nucleotides, the CDR3 is TGTGCCAGCAGCAACTACCCCAGACAAATGGGGGGTCAAGAGACCCAGTACTTC. This gives the protein CASSNYPRQMGGQETQYF.

The count of this clone is one. The rearrangement uses TRBV10-3 and TRBJ1-1; D possibly corresponds to TRBD1 (5 bases). This CDR3 spans 17 amino acids. The V end lost 5 bases, the J end lost 4 bases, and 23 bases lay between the germline ends. From germline, CDR1 is ENHRY and CDR2 SYGVKD. CDR3 DNA: TGTGCCATCAGTCCCGGGGGGGGAGGATCACGGATCACTGAAGCTTTCTTT. This sequence encodes CAISPGGGGSRITEAFF.

This rearrangement joins TRBV3-1 (or the pseudogene TRBV3-2) to TRBJ2-1, with D perhaps matching TRBD1 (6 bases). V was pared by 0 bases and J by 5 bases, with 11 bases between. CDR1 LGHDT and CDR2 YNNKEL come from the germline V gene (reference sequence). CDR3 length equals 15 residues. The DNA for the CDR3 is TGTGCCAGCAGCCAAGATTCAGGGGCGAACAATGAGCAGTTCTTC. Amino acids: CASSQDSGANNEQFF.

The chain joins TRBV15 to TRBJ1-1; D might be TRBD1 (5 bases). CDR3 size: 14 residues. Germline V gene sequence: CDR1 LNHNV, CDR2 YYDKDF (reference sequence). V was trimmed by 0 bases and J by 4 bases, leaving 9 bases between them. CDR3 loop: CATSREQETTEAFF. Here the CDR3 DNA reads TGTGCCACCAGCAGAGAACAGGAGACCACTGAAGCTTTCTTT.